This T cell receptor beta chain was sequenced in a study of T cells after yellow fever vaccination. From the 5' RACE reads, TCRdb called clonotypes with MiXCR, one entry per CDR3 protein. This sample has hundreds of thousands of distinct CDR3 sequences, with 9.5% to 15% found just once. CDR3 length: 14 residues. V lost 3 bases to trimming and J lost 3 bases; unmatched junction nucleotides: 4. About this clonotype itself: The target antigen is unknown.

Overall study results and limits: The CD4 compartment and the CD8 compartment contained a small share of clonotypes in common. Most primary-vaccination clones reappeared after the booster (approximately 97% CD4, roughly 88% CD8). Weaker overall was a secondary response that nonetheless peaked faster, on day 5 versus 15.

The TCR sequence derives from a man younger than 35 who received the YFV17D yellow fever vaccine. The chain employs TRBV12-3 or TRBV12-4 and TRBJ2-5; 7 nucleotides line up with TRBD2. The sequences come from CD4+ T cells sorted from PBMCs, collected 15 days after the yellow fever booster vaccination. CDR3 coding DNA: TGTGCCAGCAGTTTTAGGCTAGCGGAAGAGACCCAGTACTTC. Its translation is CASSFRLAEETQYF.